The 3 T cell receptor beta chains given below trace back to one sample, sequenced in a study of response to subunit inactivated influenza vaccine (dated by TCRdb to the late 2010s). Receptors were amplified or captured by RT-PCR. The instrument was an Illumina HiSeq 2500. TCRdb trimmed the raw reads at Q25, called clones with MiXCR and kept productive beta chains. When rows share a CDR3 protein, they turn into one entry using the most common DNA and genes. The sample data list approximately 300,000 distinct CDR3 sequences, and 22% of these were observed just once. Jointly, the top ten make up 9% to 12% of the sample. The specimen comprised PBMCs from blood, sampled about 19 months after vaccination. The receptor set was obtained from a man between 45 and 75 years old who received an inactivated influenza vaccine. Donor details come from another sample of the same person, matched by shared clones.

This clonotype has a count of ten or more. V gene TRBV12-3 or TRBV12-4 combines with J gene TRBJ1-1, with 7 bases that match TRBD1. The ends lost 6 bases at V and 5 bases at J; junction bases unmatched: 9. The CDR3 totals 14 residues. The CDR3 region has the DNA TGTGCCAGCAGCGCTGACAGGGTTGGTACTGAAGCTTTCTTT. This encodes CASSADRVGTEAFF.

This clonotype was detected many times. The CDR3 is CASSPGDYGYTF. As DNA, the CDR3 is TGTGCCAGCTCACCGGGAGACTATGGCTACACCTTC. V usage is TRBV6-6 and J usage is TRBJ1-2; the D is unclear. Trimming cost V 8 bases and J 3 bases, with 10 bases left between them. This CDR3 region has 12 residues. Germline V gene sequence: CDR1 MNHNY, CDR2 SVGAGI (reference sequence).

This clonotype was observed a few times. The chain carries TRBV19 and TRBJ2-1; D unresolved. This CDR3 is 12 amino acids long. V lost 2 bases to trimming and J lost 4 bases, with 3 bases between them. Germline V gene data show CDR1 as LNHDA and CDR2 as SQIVND (reference sequence). CDR3 amino acids: CASSIQYNEQFF. In DNA form, the CDR3 reads TGTGCCAGTAGTATACAGTACAATGAGCAGTTCTTC.